The 11 T cell receptor beta chains presented below share a single source sample, sequenced in a study of T cell responses to AZD1222 COVID-19 vaccine. Sequencing used immunoSEQ multiplex PCR; TCRdb keeps in-frame clones, though not all of them. This sample has about 76,000 clones, with around three quarters found just once. The starting material was peripheral blood, obtained 28 days after the second dose of the MenACWY control vaccine. The receptors stem from an adult who received the MenACWY meningococcal vaccine as a control.

V gene TRBV18 combines with J gene TRBJ2-3, with 7 bases aligning to TRBD2. Germline V CDR1 and CDR2: KGHSH, LQKENI. Trimming took 6 bases from V and 2 from J; bases not matched to a gene: 5. This CDR3 comprises 14 residues. The DNA of the CDR3 is TGTGCCAGCTCCCCTAGCGGAATCACAGATACGCAGTATTTT. It is translated as CASSPSGITDTQYF. The full variable domain, its missing parts supplied by reference TRBV18 and TRBJ2-3, is NAGVMQNPRHLVRRRGQEARLRCSPMKGHSHVYWYRQLPEEGLKFMVYLQKENIIDESGMPKERFSAEFPKEGPSILRIQQVVRGDSAAYFCASSPSGITDTQYFGPGTRLTVL.

The gene calls are TRBV7-9 and TRBJ2-2; 11 bases are a match to TRBD1. Germline values: CDR1 SEHNR, CDR2 FQNEAQ (reference sequence). The length of the CDR3 is 16 residues. Trimming at V came to 1 base and at J to 6 bases, leaving 4 bases not matched to a gene. In DNA, the CDR3 is TGTGCCAGCAGCTTAGACGGGACAGGGGGTCCCGGGGAGCTGTTTTTT. Protein: CASSLDGTGGPGELFF. Based on the CDR3 plus reference TRBV7-9 and TRBJ2-2, the full variable domain is DTGVSQNPRHKITKRGQNVTFRCDPISEHNRLYWYRQTLGQGPEFLTYFQNEAQLEKSRLLSDRFSAERPKGSFSTLEIQRTEQGDSAMYLCASSLDGTGGPGELFFGEGSRLTVL.

A few counts support this clone. Distinct nucleotide sequences in the sample also encode this CDR3. This CDR3 is CASSVAGSGNTIYF. DNA of the CDR3: TGTGCCAGCAGCGTAGCAGGGTCTGGAAACACCATATATTTT. The chain uses TRBV9 and TRBJ1-3; maybe TRBD1 (5 bases). CDR3 size: 14 residues. CDR1 SGDLS and CDR2 YYNGEE come from the germline V gene. The V and J ends lost 0 bases and 1 base respectively, with 5 bases between them.

The rearrangement links TRBV19 to TRBJ1-5; TRBD1 might be the D (5 bases). This CDR3 contains 17 residues. V was trimmed by 6 bases and J by 5 bases, leaving 23 bases between them. Germline V gives CDR1 LNHDA, CDR2 SQIVND (reference sequence). The CDR3: CASSPPRGRRGDQPQHF. DNA for the CDR3: TGTGCCAGTAGCCCTCCCCGGGGGAGGAGAGGGGATCAGCCCCAGCATTTT.

This chain uses TRBV29-1 with TRBJ2-3, with 10 nucleotides matching TRBD1. In germline, CDR1 is SQVTM, CDR2 ANQGSEA. This CDR3 has 14 amino acids. The trim removed 6 bases at V and 5 bases at J, leaving 8 bases unmatched. The CDR3 loop reads CSVMTGGAGDTQYF. CDR3 nucleotide sequence: TGCAGCGTGATGACAGGGGGCGCGGGAGATACGCAGTATTTT.

In its sample, this clone was seen once. V is TRBV27 and J is TRBJ1-2, with no clear D. V lost 2 bases and J 8 bases, leaving 12 bases between the germline ends. Germline loops: CDR1 MNHEY, CDR2 SMNVEV (reference sequence). The CDR3 covers 13 residues. For the CDR3, the DNA is TGTGCCAGCAGTTTAACCCCAGGCGGCGGCTACACCTTC. Its translation: CASSLTPGGGYTF.

V gene TRBV10-3 combines with J gene TRBJ2-7, with TRBD2 matching 7 bases. Trimming took 3 bases from V and 4 from J; bases not matched to a gene: 9. The CDR3 extends over 15 amino acids. In germline, CDR1 is ENHRY, CDR2 SYGVKD. The CDR3 bases are TGTGCCATCAGTGAAGGTGGCGGGGGTGGTTACGAGCAGTACTTC. Protein product: CAISEGGGGGYEQYF.

The chain carries TRBV7-8 and TRBJ2-7, with TRBD2 matching 8 bases. Germline-derived CDR1 and CDR2 are SGHVS and FQNEAQ. This CDR3 spans 12 amino acids. J lost 12 bases, V lost 1 base, and 5 bases had no gene match. CDR3 sequence reads: CASSLGGRNAYF. The DNA of the CDR3 is TGTGCCAGCAGCTTAGGCGGGAGGAACGCGTACTTC. Drawing the rest from reference TRBV7-8 and TRBJ2-7, the complete variable domain is GAGVSQSPRYKVAKRGQDVALRCDPISGHVSLFWYQQALGQGPEFLTYFQNEAQLDKSGLPSDRFFAERPEGSVSTLKIQRTQQEDSAVYLCASSLGGRNAYFGPGTRLTVT.

The chain links TRBV3-1 (or the pseudogene TRBV3-2) to TRBJ1-5; unclear D gene. CDR3 length equals 12 residues. Per the germline V gene, CDR1 is LGHDT and CDR2 is YNNKEL (reference sequence). V was trimmed by 1 base and J by 5 bases, leaving 3 bases between them. CDR3 region: CASSQADQPQHF. CDR3 DNA sequence: TGTGCCAGCAGCCAAGCTGATCAGCCCCAGCATTTT.

This chain uses TRBV2 with TRBJ1-1; no definite D call. The germline gives CDR1 SNHLY, CDR2 FYNNEI. The CDR3 spans 12 residues. V lost 6 bases and J 7 bases, leaving 12 bases between the germline ends. This CDR3 is CASRGEGGEAFF. The CDR3 nucleotides are TGTGCCAGCAGGGGAGAAGGAGGTGAAGCTTTCTTT.

This clone was seen only once. The chain combines TRBV12-2 with TRBJ1-1; the table's D call TRBD1 went unverified against the DNA. TRBV12-2 is annotated as a pseudogene. This CDR3 is 13 amino acids long. CDR3 sequence reads: CASRATGETEAFF. In DNA form, the CDR3 reads TGTGCAAGTCGCGCAACAGGGGAGACTGAAGCTTTCTTT.